A single sample gave rise to the 19 T cell receptor beta chains below, sequenced in a study of T cell repertoires in cytomegalovirus infection. Antigen specificity for these receptors is unknown. TCRdb analysed the reads with MiXCR anew, one entry per CDR3 protein. The sample records approximately 730,000 distinct CDR3 sequences, 25% to 35% being singletons. The input for sequencing was cultured CD8+ T cells from PBMCs, taken from culture after CMV antigen stimulation. These receptors all come from a human donor in good health (CMV status not recorded). Some clones in this sample may be carry-over from other donors' samples.

The DNA of the CDR3 is TGTGCCAGCAGCTTAGATCCTGATAGAGGCTACAATGAGCAGTTCTTC. Protein: CASSLDPDRGYNEQFF. The chain couples TRBV11-2 to TRBJ2-1; D call uncertain. The V gene's germline CDR1 is SGHAT and CDR2 FQNNGV. CDR3 size: 16 residues. Trimming pared 0 bases from V and 3 bases from J, leaving 12 bases between.

This clonotype was observed at least ten times. The chain has TRBV19 and TRBJ1-1, with unresolved D. This CDR3 is built from 13 residues. Per the germline V gene, CDR1 is LNHDA and CDR2 is SQIVND (reference sequence). V was cut by 3 bases and J by 1 base, with 6 bases left in between. CDR3 residues: CASSMWQNTEAFF. CDR3 DNA sequence: TGTGCCAGTAGTATGTGGCAGAACACTGAAGCTTTCTTT.

The V gene is TRBV6-5, the J gene TRBJ2-1; 8 bases agree with TRBD2. After removal of 2 bases from V and 2 bases from J, the junction contained 11 bases not matched to a gene. Germline CDR1 is MNHEY and CDR2 is SVGAGI. The length of the CDR3 is 18 residues. CDR3: CASSYTWGPGGPYNEQFF. The DNA for the CDR3 is TGTGCCAGCAGTTACACGTGGGGTCCGGGGGGGCCCTACAATGAGCAGTTCTTC.

This clonotype was seen a handful of times. The chain employs TRBV29-1 and TRBJ1-2; no definite D call. CDR1 is SQVTM, CDR2 ANQGSEA, per germline. The CDR3 covers 10 residues. Trimming pared 0 bases from V and 14 bases from J, leaving 10 bases between. This CDR3 reads CSVEDGEVTF. The CDR3 region has the DNA TGCAGCGTTGAAGATGGGGAGGTTACCTTC. Together with reference TRBV29-1 and TRBJ1-2, the CDR3 gives the full variable domain: SAVISQKPSRDICQRGTSLTIQCQVDSQVTMMFWYRQQPGQSLTLIATANQGSEATYESGFVIDKFPISRPNLTFSTLTVSNMSPEDSSIYLCSVEDGEVTFGSGTRLTVV.

This clonotype was observed a few times. The chain links TRBV7-2 to TRBJ1-6; D gene uncertain. The germline V and J ends were trimmed by 1 base and 9 bases, with 13 bases remaining between them. Per germline, CDR1 SGHTA and CDR2 FQGNSA. The CDR3 covers 15 residues. The CDR3 DNA reads TGTGCCAGCAGCTTAGAAGTTTTGGGCTCTTCACCCCTCCACTTT. Protein product: CASSLEVLGSSPLHF.

CDR3 loop: CASSLDIPSTDTQYF. CDR3 DNA: TGTGCCAGCAGTTTGGACATTCCTAGCACAGATACGCAGTATTTT. This sequence joins TRBV6-5 and TRBJ2-3; possible D gene TRBD1, 5 bases. V was clipped by 4 bases and J by 0 bases, with 11 bases between them. The CDR3 is 15 residues long. The germline CDR1 and CDR2 sequences are MNHEY and SVGAGI.

J is TRBJ2-4 and V is TRBV6-5, with D maybe TRBD1 (5 bases). CDR1 and CDR2 (germline): MNHEY, SVGAGI. The length of the CDR3 is 13 residues. V gave up 8 bases and J gave up 15 bases, with 23 bases separating them. The CDR3 region has the DNA TGTGCCAGCGGTGAATCAGGGAAGGTTGTTAGGTACTTC. This codes for CASGESGKVVRYF.

The chain employs TRBV6-2 or TRBV6-3 and TRBJ1-1; 9 bases line up with TRBD1. Germline CDR1 is MNHEY and CDR2 is SVGEGT. The CDR3 runs 14 residues. With V trimmed by 9 bases and J by 1 base, 6 bases remained unmatched. The CDR3 region has the DNA TGTGCCAGTAACCCGACAGGGGGGAACACTGAAGCTTTCTTT. Translation gives CASNPTGGNTEAFF.

The chain uses TRBV2 and TRBJ1-1; D gene ambiguous. Deletions cut 7 bases from V and 6 bases from J, with 15 bases between. CDR3 length: 13 amino acids. The germline V gene has CDR1 SNHLY and CDR2 FYNNEI. The CDR3 here is CASIMRANAEAFF. The CDR3 DNA reads TGTGCCAGCATTATGAGGGCAAACGCTGAAGCTTTCTTT. Full variable domain (rest looked up from reference TRBV2 and TRBJ1-1): EPEVTQTPSHQVTQMGQEVILRCVPISNHLYFYWYRQILGQKVEFLVSFYNNEISEKSEIFDDQFSVERPDGSNFTLKIRSTKLEDSAMYFCASIMRANAEAFFGQGTRLTVV.

There are a few counts of this clonotype. The chain couples TRBV28 to TRBJ2-6; tentatively, D is TRBD1 (6 bases). The CDR3 is 18 amino acids. The V and J ends lost 6 bases and 0 bases respectively, with 18 bases between them. CDR1 is MDHEN and CDR2 is SYDVKM in the germline V gene. The chain's CDR3 is CASSPGQILHSGANVLTF. CDR3 DNA: TGTGCCAGCAGCCCAGGACAGATACTACACTCTGGGGCCAACGTCCTGACTTTC.

There are a few counts of this clonotype. V and J are TRBV6-5 and TRBJ2-5, with TRBD2 as a possible D gene (5 bases). Deletions cut 1 base from V and 5 bases from J, with 8 bases between. This CDR3 spans 13 amino acids. The germline V gene has CDR1 MNHEY and CDR2 SVGAGI. CDR3 amino acids: CASSYYGGETQYF. The CDR3 DNA sequence: TGTGCCAGCAGTTACTACGGCGGGGAGACCCAGTACTTC.

V gene TRBV24-1 combines with J gene TRBJ2-3, with D hard to call. CDR1 and CDR2 (germline): KGHDR, SFDVKD. The germline V and J ends were trimmed by 5 bases and 2 bases, with 7 bases remaining between them. CDR3 length: 13 residues. CDR3 sequence reads: CATSGELTDTQYF. CDR3 sequence (DNA): TGTGCCACCAGTGGAGAACTCACAGATACGCAGTATTTT.

There are many counts of this clonotype. This chain connects TRBV12-3 or TRBV12-4 to TRBJ2-7, with TRBD2 as a possible D gene (6 bases). The V end was cut by 1 base, the J end by 7 bases, with 8 bases between. This CDR3 has 12 residues. CDR3 loop: CASSLGAGEQYV. As DNA, the CDR3 is TGTGCCAGCAGTTTAGGGGCGGGAGAGCAGTACGTC.

This clonotype was counted at least ten times. J is TRBJ2-1 and V is TRBV7-9; D gene uncertain. This CDR3 is 12 amino acids long. The V end lost 1 base, the J end lost 5 bases, and 3 bases lay between the germline ends. The germline V gene encodes CDR1 SEHNR and CDR2 FQNEAQ (reference sequence). This chain's CDR3 is CASSLGDNEQFF. As DNA, the CDR3 is TGTGCCAGCAGCTTAGGAGACAATGAGCAGTTCTTC.

Concerning this clonotype itself: This clone may be a read error of a much larger clone one base away. The genes are TRBV28 and TRBJ1-3; D call uncertain. The CDR3 contains 11 residues. From germline, CDR1 is MDHEN and CDR2 SYDVKM. This CDR3 reads CASSRGNAIYF. The CDR3 nucleotides read TGTGCCAGCAGTCGCGGAAACGCCATATATTTT. The complete variable domain, with remaining parts taken from reference TRBV28 and TRBJ1-3, reads DVKVTQSSRYLVKRTGEKVFLECVQDMDHENMFWYRQDPGLGLRLIYFSYDVKMKEKGDIPEGYSVSREKKERFSLILESASTNQTSMYLCASSRGNAIYFGEGSWLTVV.

There are a few counts of this clonotype. The V call is TRBV25-1, the J call TRBJ2-7; 7 bases map to TRBD1. Unmatched junction bases numbered 9, after V lost 6 bases and J lost 4 bases. The length of the CDR3 is 14 residues. Germline values: CDR1 MGHDK, CDR2 SYGVNS. CDR3 sequence reads: CASSEGAVHYEQYF. The CDR3 DNA is TGTGCCAGCAGCGAGGGGGCAGTGCATTACGAGCAGTACTTC.

The J gene is TRBJ2-7, the V gene TRBV6-1; D uncertain. This CDR3 has 14 amino acids. Germline assignment: CDR1 MNHNS and CDR2 SASEGT. Trimming stripped 0 bases from V and 3 bases from J, with 9 bases between. The CDR3 nucleotides are TGTGCCAGCAGTGAAGCAGGGAAGTACTACGAGCAGTACGTC. Amino acid sequence: CASSEAGKYYEQYV.

The CDR3 nucleotides read TGTGCCAACAGCCCCGCAGGGGTTAATCAGCCCCAGCATTTT. Translating it yields CANSPAGVNQPQHF. J is TRBJ1-5 and V is TRBV12-3 or TRBV12-4, with D possibly being TRBD1 (6 bases). CDR3 length equals 14 residues. Trimming removed 10 bases from V and 4 bases from J, with 17 bases in between.

This chain joins TRBV9 and TRBJ2-5, with D perhaps given as TRBD1 or TRBD2 (6 bases each). The CDR3 is made up of 15 amino acids. Trimming took off 4 bases at V and 1 base at J, with 14 bases between the two ends. The germline V gene has CDR1 SGDLS and CDR2 YYNGEE. The CDR3 region has the DNA TGTGCCAGCAGCCCCTTACAGGGAGGCCAAGAGACCCAGTACTTC. Translated, it gives CASSPLQGGQETQYF. The whole variable domain, remainder taken from reference TRBV9 and TRBJ2-5, is DSGVTQTPKHLITATGQRVTLRCSPRSGDLSVYWYQQSLDQGLQFLIQYYNGEERAKGNILERFSAQQFPDLHSELNLSSLELGDSALYFCASSPLQGGQETQYFGPGTRLLVL.